The clone carrying this T cell receptor beta chain was detected only a few times. Its antigen is unknown. Tagging with unique molecular identifiers was a feature of the TCR beta cDNA libraries. A population of 1 to 10 million T cells gave rise to roughly 490,000 cDNA molecules. TCRdb itself ran the PCR reads through MiXCR, one entry per CDR3 protein. The top ten hold 4.5% to 7.5% of the sample, which has roughly 540,000 distinct CDR3 sequences, less than 40% seen once. The sample belongs to a study of post-analysis software for immune sequencing data. Study as a whole: Relapsing-remitting, secondary progressive and progressive-relapsing forms of multiple sclerosis all featured among disease courses.

V lost 1 base to trimming and J lost 5 bases; unmatched junction nucleotides: 10. Germline CDR1 reads SGHNT; CDR2 reads YENEEA. CDR3 length: 17 amino acids. Study results and caveats: Samples sharing a preparation batch grouped tightly together when assessed by F measure. Multiple sclerosis patients showed significantly lower normalized Chao1 diversity than controls did. In patients, about 5 TRBV segments were more frequent than in controls, with TRBV5-6, TRBV5-1 and TRBV20-1 among them.

The sample taken for sequencing was blood. The sequence was obtained from a girl between 2 and 17 years old with multiple sclerosis. The chain employs TRBV11-3 and TRBJ2-3, with 9 positions matching TRBD2. The CDR3 is CASSLARSRGGVDTQYF. Written as DNA, the CDR3 is TGTGCCAGCAGCTTAGCCCGATCCCGCGGGGGGGTAGATACGCAGTATTTT.